Below are 25 T cell receptor beta chains sequenced from a single sample in a study of radiation and T cells in renal cell carcinoma. Clones were read by immunoSEQ multiplex PCR, and TCRdb kept only the in-frame ones, dropping some. The top ten clones hold 30% to 35% of a sample with about 49,000 clones, roughly four fifths of them seen once. The sample's time point: baseline pretreatment blood. Treatment meaning: 15 Gy SBRT to primary tumor, nephrectomy 4 weeks later. The material sequenced was blood, taken from a patient whose treatment included radiotherapy and nephrectomy. All receptors derive from a woman aged 70 to 79 with renal cell carcinoma.

The rearrangement joins TRBV6-1 to TRBJ2-3; 10 nucleotides line up with TRBD2. Trimming cost V 2 bases and J 1 base; bases outside gene matches: 9. CDR1 and CDR2 from the germline V gene are MNHNS and SASEGT. CDR3 length: 18 residues. The CDR3 nucleotides read TGTGCCAGCAGTGAAAGCGGGAGGGCTTTTTCTCGCACAGATACGCAGTATTTT. Amino acids: CASSESGRAFSRTDTQYF.

J is TRBJ1-4 and V is TRBV19; no firm D call. CDR1 and CDR2 (germline): LNHDA, SQIVND (reference sequence). This CDR3 spans 13 amino acids. Trimming removed 6 bases at V and 8 bases at J, with 13 bases between. The CDR3, as DNA: TGTGCCAGTAGGATCACTAGTACCGAAAAACTGTTTTTT. Protein sequence: CASRITSTEKLFF. The whole variable domain, remainder taken from reference TRBV19 and TRBJ1-4, is DGGITQSPKYLFRKEGQNVTLSCEQNLNHDAMYWYRQDPGQGLRLIYYSQIVNDFQKGDIAEGYSVSREKKESFPLTVTSAQKNPTAFYLCASRITSTEKLFFGSGTQLSVL.

Only one count was recorded for this clone. The CDR3 DNA is TGTGCCTGGAGTGCTGGGACAGGGGGCTCCTACGAGCAGTACTTC. Protein sequence: CAWSAGTGGSYEQYF. J is TRBJ2-7 and V is TRBV30, with 11 bases that match TRBD1. This CDR3 is 15 amino acids long. Germline trimming cut 1 base from V and 0 bases from J; bases unmatched to any gene: 2. Germline lookup yields CDR1 GTSNPN and CDR2 SVGIG (reference sequence). Full variable domain (outside the CDR3, taken from reference TRBV30 and TRBJ2-7): SQTIHQWPATLVQPVGSPLSLECTVEGTSNPNLYWYRQAAGRGLQLLFYSVGIGQISSEVPQNLSASRPQDRQFILSSKKLLLSDSGFYLCAWSAGTGGSYEQYFGPGTRLTVT.

This clone is a singleton in its sample. This sequence joins TRBV5-1 and TRBJ1-2; TRBD1 aligns across 10 bases. Trimming removed 0 bases from V and 8 bases from J; junction bases left unmatched: 7. CDR1 is SGHRS and CDR2 is YFSETQ in the germline V gene. The CDR3 is made up of 15 amino acids. CDR3 coding DNA: TGCGCCAGCAGCTTGGCGGCCGGGACAGGGGAAGGCTACACCTTC. The encoded protein is CASSLAAGTGEGYTF. The full variable domain, in which reference TRBV5-1 and TRBJ1-2 provide the parts outside the CDR3, is KAGVTQTPRYLIKTRGQQVTLSCSPISGHRSVSWYQQTPGQGLQFLFEYFSETQRNKGNFPGRFSGRQFSNSRSEMNVSTLELGDSALYLCASSLAAGTGEGYTFGSGTRLTVV.

The chain joins TRBV4-2 to TRBJ2-2; D uncertain. This CDR3 is built from 12 residues. CDR1 LGHNA and CDR2 YNFKEQ come from the germline V gene. V was trimmed by 4 bases and J by 8 bases, leaving 8 bases between them. This CDR3 reads CASSRVSGELFF. The DNA for the CDR3 is TGTGCCAGCAGCCGCGTCTCGGGGGAGCTGTTTTTT.

The genes are TRBV7-9 and TRBJ2-1; 10 bases line up with TRBD2. V shed 2 bases, J shed 1 base, and the junction held 2 bases outside the gene matches. Germline V gives CDR1 SEHNR, CDR2 FQNEAQ (reference sequence). The CDR3 is 16 residues long. In nucleotides, the CDR3 is TGTGCCAGCAGCTTAACGACTAGCGGGTCCTACAATGAGCAGTTCTTC. This codes for CASSLTTSGSYNEQFF.

This chain connects TRBV10-2 to TRBJ2-1; the match to TRBD2 covers 8 bases. The CDR3 consists of 17 residues. V shed 3 bases and J 7 bases; nucleotides not matched to a gene: 14. CDR1 is WSHSY and CDR2 is SAAADI in the germline V gene. CDR3 loop: CASSDPKLLAGLNEQFF. CDR3 DNA sequence: TGCGCCAGCAGTGACCCTAAGTTATTAGCGGGGTTAAATGAGCAGTTCTTC.

This clone appeared once. The chain carries TRBV6-5 and TRBJ2-1; D call uncertain. Trimming took 2 bases from V and 5 from J, leaving 7 bases between them. This CDR3 is 13 amino acids long. Germline CDR1 and CDR2: MNHEY and SVGAGI. The CDR3 spells CASSYNRNNEQFF. The CDR3 region has the DNA TGTGCCAGCAGTTACAACAGAAACAATGAGCAGTTCTTC.

Here the CDR3 reads CASSPKGAGGSYNEQFF. CDR3 sequence (DNA): TGCGCCAGCAGCCCTAAAGGAGCGGGAGGCTCCTACAATGAGCAGTTCTTC. The rearrangement links TRBV4-1 to TRBJ2-1, with 9 bases fitting TRBD2. Looked up from germline, CDR1 is MGHRA and CDR2 is YSYEKL. The CDR3 length is 17 residues. With V trimmed by 4 bases and J by 0 bases, 7 bases remained unmatched.

The V gene is TRBV10-3, the J gene TRBJ1-5, with 11 positions matching TRBD1. Germline CDR1 is ENHRY and CDR2 is SYGVKD. The CDR3 consists of 15 residues. Trimming removed 3 bases from V and 3 bases from J; junction bases left unmatched: 1. The CDR3 loop is CAISDGQGANQPQHF. The DNA for the CDR3 is TGTGCCATCAGTGACGGACAGGGGGCCAATCAGCCCCAGCATTTT.

This rearrangement joins TRBV7-2 to TRBJ2-1, with TRBD2 identical over 9 bases. After removal of 3 bases from V and 6 bases from J, the junction contained 6 bases not matched to a gene. The CDR3 is 15 amino acids. The V gene's germline CDR1 is SGHTA and CDR2 FQGNSA. The CDR3 DNA reads as TGTGCCAGCAGCTTGGTCGGCGGGAGGGGCAATGAGCAGTTCTTC. Residues: CASSLVGGRGNEQFF. Drawing the rest from reference TRBV7-2 and TRBJ2-1, the complete variable domain is GAGVSQSPSNKVTEKGKDVELRCDPISGHTALYWYRQSLGQGLEFLIYFQGNSAPDKSGLPSDRFSAERTGGSVSTLTIQRTQQEDSAVYLCASSLVGGRGNEQFFGPGTRLTVL.

This clone was recorded a few times. The chain has TRBV9 and TRBJ2-1; D may be TRBD2 (5 bases). Trimming took 0 bases from V and 6 from J, leaving 10 bases between them. Per germline, CDR1 SGDLS and CDR2 YYNGEE. The CDR3 loop spans 14 amino acids. The CDR3 DNA sequence: TGTGCCAGCAGCGTAGCTTGGGCGGGCAATGAGCAGTTCTTC. Its protein product is CASSVAWAGNEQFF.

The CDR3 is CASSVGTGEQYF. In nucleotides, the CDR3 is TGTGCCAGCAGTGTGGGGACGGGCGAGCAGTACTTC. The rearrangement links TRBV2 to TRBJ2-7; D possibly matches TRBD1 or TRBD2 (5 bases each). Germline CDR1 reads SNHLY; CDR2 reads FYNNEI. With 4 bases removed from V and 6 bases from J, the gap between germline ends came to 10 bases. The CDR3 runs 12 residues.

The V call is TRBV18, the J call TRBJ2-7; D is possibly TRBD2 (6 bases). Germline V gives CDR1 KGHSH, CDR2 LQKENI. The ends were cut back, 6 bases at V and 4 bases at J, with 16 bases in the middle. CDR3 size: 14 residues. The CDR3 DNA reads TGTGCCAGCTCCCCGGCGGGGATAGGGTACGAGCAGTACTTC. This codes for CASSPAGIGYEQYF.

This clone has a single count. The V call is TRBV19, the J call TRBJ2-6; TRBD2 might be the D (7 bases). The germline gives CDR1 LNHDA, CDR2 SQIVND (reference sequence). CDR3 size: 16 residues. V was cut by 2 bases and J by 3 bases, with 11 bases left in between. The CDR3 region is CASSIWGGYGANVLTF. CDR3 sequence (DNA): TGTGCCAGTAGTATATGGGGGGGCTATGGGGCCAACGTCCTGACTTTC.

The J gene is TRBJ1-2, the V gene TRBV7-2; the D gene is possibly TRBD1 (5 bases). Looked up from germline, CDR1 is SGHTA and CDR2 is FQGNSA. The CDR3 consists of 14 residues. Trimming took off 5 bases at V and 4 bases at J, with 14 bases between the two ends. The chain's CDR3 is CASSQPAGTYGYTF. For the CDR3, the DNA is TGTGCCAGCAGCCAACCGGCGGGGACCTATGGCTACACCTTC.

The rearrangement joins TRBV15 to TRBJ2-2; D may be TRBD2 (5 bases). Germline CDR1 reads LNHNV; CDR2 reads YYDKDF (reference sequence). V gave up 3 bases and J gave up 6 bases, with 5 bases separating them. This CDR3 has 12 residues. CDR3 nucleotides: TGTGCCACCAGCAGGGAGGCCGGGGAGCTGTTTTTT. Its protein product is CATSREAGELFF. The full variable domain, its missing parts supplied by reference TRBV15 and TRBJ2-2, is DAMVIQNPRYQVTQFGKPVTLSCSQTLNHNVMYWYQQKSSQAPKLLFHYYDKDFNNEADTPDNFQSRRPNTSFCFLDIRSPGLGDTAMYLCATSREAGELFFGEGSRLTVL.

The rearrangement uses TRBV6-5 and TRBJ1-5; D ambiguous. Germline CDR1 and CDR2: MNHEY and SVGAGI. The CDR3 consists of 13 residues. V dropped 6 bases and J dropped 5 bases, with 11 bases sitting between them. CDR3: CASSPPGDQPQHF. The CDR3, as DNA: TGTGCCAGCAGCCCCCCTGGGGATCAGCCCCAGCATTTT.

This sequence joins TRBV6-1 and TRBJ1-5; 7 bases line up with TRBD1. V lost 6 bases, J lost 7 bases, and 12 bases stayed unmatched. This CDR3 contains 15 residues. The germline V gene encodes CDR1 MNHNS and CDR2 SASEGT. The CDR3 bases are TGTGCCAGCAGCCTGATGGAGGGGGCATGGCAGCCCCAGCATTTT. Encoded protein: CASSLMEGAWQPQHF.

This chain uses TRBV15 with TRBJ1-4; 7 nucleotides match TRBD1. Germline trimming cut 2 bases from V and 5 bases from J; bases unmatched to any gene: 8. The CDR3 is made up of 16 amino acids. Looked up from germline, CDR1 is LNHNV and CDR2 is YYDKDF (reference sequence). CDR3 amino acids: CATSRRGTDRNEKLFF. The CDR3 DNA reads as TGTGCCACCAGCAGAAGGGGGACAGATAGAAATGAAAAACTGTTTTTT.

The chain recombines TRBV11-2 with TRBJ1-4, with D unclear. The germline V and J ends were trimmed by 0 bases and 8 bases, with 13 bases remaining between them. The germline V gene has CDR1 SGHAT and CDR2 FQNNGV. This CDR3 comprises 15 residues. The CDR3 DNA reads as TGTGCCAGCAGCTTAGATTGGTCGGAACGCGAAAAACTGTTTTTT. Its protein is CASSLDWSEREKLFF. The variable domain in full, with the rest retrieved from reference TRBV11-2 and TRBJ1-4, is EAGVAQSPRYKIIEKRQSVAFWCNPISGHATLYWYQQILGQGPKLLIQFQNNGVVDDSQLPKDRFSAERLKGVDSTLKIQPAKLEDSAVYLCASSLDWSEREKLFFGSGTQLSVL.

The CDR3 nucleotides read TGCGCCAGCAGCCAAGAACGGGGAATCCGAGGGGACGAAAAACTGTTTTTT. Protein product: CASSQERGIRGDEKLFF. V gene TRBV4-1 combines with J gene TRBJ1-4, with D maybe TRBD1 (5 bases). Trimming removed 0 bases from V and 8 bases from J, with 19 bases in between. The CDR3 has 17 residues. Looked up from germline, CDR1 is MGHRA and CDR2 is YSYEKL.

The V call is TRBV29-1, the J call TRBJ1-1, with a tentative D call TRBD1 (5 bases). There are 13 residues in the CDR3. Trimming removed 7 bases at V and 0 bases at J, with 12 bases between. Germline loops: CDR1 SQVTM, CDR2 ANQGSEA. The CDR3 sequence: CSGVGAMNTEAFF. CDR3 nucleotide sequence: TGCAGCGGGGTTGGGGCTATGAACACTGAAGCTTTCTTT.

V gene TRBV7-8 combines with J gene TRBJ2-6, with D perhaps assigned TRBD1 or TRBD2 (5 bases each). This CDR3 comprises 18 residues. Germline V gene sequence: CDR1 SGHVS, CDR2 FQNEAQ. Between the trimmed V and J ends, which lost 5 bases and 4 bases, there was a span of 21 bases. The CDR3 DNA is TGTGCCAGCAGCATACGCCGGGACCTCCGTGCAGGGGCCAACGTCCTGACTTTC. It encodes CASSIRRDLRAGANVLTF.

The chain has TRBV27 and TRBJ1-5; 7 nucleotides line up with TRBD1. Germline CDR1 is MNHEY and CDR2 is SMNVEV (reference sequence). The junction had 8 bases not matched to a gene; V was cut back by 2 bases and J by 7 bases. CDR3 length: 15 amino acids. The CDR3, as DNA: TGTGCCAGCAGTTTAGGGGCAGGGGGAAGACAGCCCCAGCATTTT. Translated, it gives CASSLGAGGRQPQHF.